This TCR beta chain was identified during a study of Ad26.COV2.S vaccination and SARS-CoV-2 variants. Study context: Dosing was one shot or two shots 56 days apart.

Treatment in this sample: roughly 19 received Ad26.COV2.S at low or high dose, single or two shots; about 5 received placebo; per-sample allocation not given. Samples came from day 63 after the first vaccine or placebo injection. At a Boston site, the person donating was an adult of 18-55 years. The method was immunoSEQ multiplex PCR; TCRdb's version includes in-frame clones alone and lacks a portion of them. In the table there are a few hundred thousand clones, about nine tenths of which are singletons. This CDR3 is 13 amino acids long. V lost 1 base and J lost 9, with 10 bases in between. The germline gives CDR1 LGHNA, CDR2 YSLEER. Note on this clone: Antigen unknown.

Study results and caveats: Reported post-vaccination CD8+ and CD4+ T cell responses to spike showed substantial breadth. The study found higher spike-specific TCR breadth in vaccine than placebo recipients.

The TCR was taken from a person aged 18-60 years who received the Ad26.COV2.S COVID-19 vaccine or a placebo. J is TRBJ2-1 and V is TRBV4-3, with a possible D match to TRBD1 (6 bases). The material sequenced was peripheral blood, taken in a trial of Ad26.COV2.S vaccine versus placebo. Here the CDR3 reads CASSQGTVGEQFF. In nucleotides, the CDR3 is TGCGCCAGCAGCCAAGGGACAGTGGGTGAGCAGTTCTTC.